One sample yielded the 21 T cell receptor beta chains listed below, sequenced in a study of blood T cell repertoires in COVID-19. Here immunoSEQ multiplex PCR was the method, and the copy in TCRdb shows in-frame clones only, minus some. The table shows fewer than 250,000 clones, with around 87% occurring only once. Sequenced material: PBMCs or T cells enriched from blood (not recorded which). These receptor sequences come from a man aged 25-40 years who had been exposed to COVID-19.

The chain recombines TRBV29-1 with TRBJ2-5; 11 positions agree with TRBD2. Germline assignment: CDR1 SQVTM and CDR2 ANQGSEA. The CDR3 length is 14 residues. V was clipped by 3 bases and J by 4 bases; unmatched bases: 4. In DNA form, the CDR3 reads TGCAGCGTTGACCTAGCGGGGGGAGGAGAGACCCAGTACTTC. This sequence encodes CSVDLAGGGETQYF.

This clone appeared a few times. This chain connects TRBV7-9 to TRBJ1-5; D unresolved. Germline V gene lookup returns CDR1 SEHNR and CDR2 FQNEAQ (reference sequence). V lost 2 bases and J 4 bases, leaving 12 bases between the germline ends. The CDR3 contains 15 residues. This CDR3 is CASSLSSGRNQPQHF. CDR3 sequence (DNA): TGTGCCAGCAGCTTATCATCAGGCAGAAATCAGCCCCAGCATTTT.

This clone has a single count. The CDR3 coding sequence is TGTGCCACCAGCAGTGCCAAAACAGGGGGCACAGAGACCCAGTACTTC. Its protein is CATSSAKTGGTETQYF. This chain uses TRBV15 with TRBJ2-5; 9 bases fit TRBD1. The V and J ends lost 3 bases and 4 bases, in that order; junction bases with no gene match: 9. CDR3 length equals 16 residues. CDR1 LNHNV and CDR2 YYDKDF come from the germline V gene (reference sequence).

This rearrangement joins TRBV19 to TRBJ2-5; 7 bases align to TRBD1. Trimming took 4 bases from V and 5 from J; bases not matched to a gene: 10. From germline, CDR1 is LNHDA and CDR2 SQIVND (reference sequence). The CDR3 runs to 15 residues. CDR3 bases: TGTGCCAGTAGTAATGGCCTAGAGGGGGCGGAGACCCAGTACTTC. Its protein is CASSNGLEGAETQYF.

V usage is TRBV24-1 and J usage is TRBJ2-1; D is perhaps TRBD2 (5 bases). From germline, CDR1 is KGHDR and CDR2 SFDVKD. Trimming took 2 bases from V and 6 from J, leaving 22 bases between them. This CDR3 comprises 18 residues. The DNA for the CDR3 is TGTGCCACCAGTGATTCGGGGTTCGGTCAACCCACTGGCAATGAGCAGTTCTTC. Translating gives CATSDSGFGQPTGNEQFF.

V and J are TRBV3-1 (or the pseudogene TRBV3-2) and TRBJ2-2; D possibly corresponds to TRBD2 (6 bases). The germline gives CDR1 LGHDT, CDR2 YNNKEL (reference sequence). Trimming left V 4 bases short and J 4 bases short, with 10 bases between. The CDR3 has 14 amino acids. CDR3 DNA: TGTGCCAGCAGCCTAGCGGTGGTCACCGGGGAGCTGTTTTTT. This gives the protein CASSLAVVTGELFF.

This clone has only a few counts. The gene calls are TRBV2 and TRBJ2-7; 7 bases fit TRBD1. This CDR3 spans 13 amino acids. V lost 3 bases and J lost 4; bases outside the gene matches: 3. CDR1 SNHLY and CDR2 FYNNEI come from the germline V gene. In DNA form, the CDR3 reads TGTGCCAGCAGTGATCCACAGGGGTACGAGCAGTACTTC. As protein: CASSDPQGYEQYF.

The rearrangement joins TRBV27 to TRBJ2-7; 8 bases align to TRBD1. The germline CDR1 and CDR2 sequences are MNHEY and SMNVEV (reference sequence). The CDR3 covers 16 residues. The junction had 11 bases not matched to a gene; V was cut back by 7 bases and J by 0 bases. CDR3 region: CASKERTGRLSYEQYF. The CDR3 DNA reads TGTGCCAGCAAGGAGAGGACAGGGAGACTCTCCTACGAGCAGTACTTC.

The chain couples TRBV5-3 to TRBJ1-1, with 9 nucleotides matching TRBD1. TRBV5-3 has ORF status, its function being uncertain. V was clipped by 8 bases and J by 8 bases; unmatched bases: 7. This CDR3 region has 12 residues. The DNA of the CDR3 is TGTGCCAGCCACAGGGGGCGAGGGGAAGCTTTCTTT. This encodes CASHRGRGEAFF.

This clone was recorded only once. For the CDR3, the DNA is TGTGCCAGCAACCCTGGGGGCGTGAGCACAGATACGCAGTATTTT. As protein: CASNPGGVSTDTQYF. The chain is built from TRBV3-1 (or the pseudogene TRBV3-2) and TRBJ2-3, with D possibly being TRBD1 (6 bases). The CDR3 is 15 amino acids. With 7 bases removed from V and 0 bases from J, the gap between germline ends came to 14 bases. Germline CDR1 reads LGHDT; CDR2 reads YNNKEL (reference sequence).

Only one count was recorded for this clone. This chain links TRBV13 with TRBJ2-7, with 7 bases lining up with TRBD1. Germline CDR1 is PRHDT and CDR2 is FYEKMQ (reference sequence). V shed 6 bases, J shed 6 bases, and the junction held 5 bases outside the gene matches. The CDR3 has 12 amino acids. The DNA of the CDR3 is TGTGCCAGCAGGGACCCAGGGGGCGAGCAGTACTTC. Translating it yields CASRDPGGEQYF.

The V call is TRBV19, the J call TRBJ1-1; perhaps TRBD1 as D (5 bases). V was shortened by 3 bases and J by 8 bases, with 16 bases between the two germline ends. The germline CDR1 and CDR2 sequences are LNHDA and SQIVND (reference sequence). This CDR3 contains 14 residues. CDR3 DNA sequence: TGTGCCAGTAGTATGGGGGGGGAGGGGACCGAAGCTTTCTTT. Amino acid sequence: CASSMGGEGTEAFF.

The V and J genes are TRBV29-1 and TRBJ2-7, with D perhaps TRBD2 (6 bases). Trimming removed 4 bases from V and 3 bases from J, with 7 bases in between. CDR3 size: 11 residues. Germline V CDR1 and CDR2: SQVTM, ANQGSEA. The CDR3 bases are TGCAGCGTTGGGGGGGACTACGAGCAGTACTTC. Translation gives CSVGGDYEQYF.

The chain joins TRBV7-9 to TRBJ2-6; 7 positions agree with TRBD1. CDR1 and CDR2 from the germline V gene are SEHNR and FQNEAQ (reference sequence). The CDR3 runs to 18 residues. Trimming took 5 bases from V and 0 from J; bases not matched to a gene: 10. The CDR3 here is CASSLVGDSVSGANVLTF. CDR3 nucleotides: TGTGCCAGCAGCCTTGTTGGGGACAGTGTCTCTGGGGCCAACGTCCTGACTTTC.

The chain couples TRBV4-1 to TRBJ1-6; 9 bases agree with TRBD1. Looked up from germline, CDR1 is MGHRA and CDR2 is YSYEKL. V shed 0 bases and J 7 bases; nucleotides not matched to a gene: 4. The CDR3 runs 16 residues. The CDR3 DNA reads TGCGCCAGCAGCCAAGAAGGGACAGGGAACAATTCACCCCTCCACTTT. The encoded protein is CASSQEGTGNNSPLHF.

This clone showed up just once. CDR3 sequence reads: CASSYGVSYEQYF. CDR3 nucleotide sequence: TGTGCCAGCAGCTATGGAGTATCCTACGAGCAGTACTTC. V is TRBV5-5 and J is TRBJ2-7; no clear D. This CDR3 region has 13 residues. Germline values: CDR1 SGHKS, CDR2 YYEKEE (reference sequence). The V gene lost 3 bases and the J gene lost 1 base, with 8 bases spanning the gap.

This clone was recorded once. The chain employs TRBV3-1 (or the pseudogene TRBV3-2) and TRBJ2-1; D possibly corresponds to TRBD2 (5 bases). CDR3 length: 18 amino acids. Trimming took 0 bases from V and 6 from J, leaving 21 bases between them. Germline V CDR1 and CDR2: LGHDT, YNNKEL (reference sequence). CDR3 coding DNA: TGTGCCAGCAGCCAAGACCCGCGCAGGAGAGGGTTAGTCAATGAGCAGTTCTTC. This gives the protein CASSQDPRRRGLVNEQFF.

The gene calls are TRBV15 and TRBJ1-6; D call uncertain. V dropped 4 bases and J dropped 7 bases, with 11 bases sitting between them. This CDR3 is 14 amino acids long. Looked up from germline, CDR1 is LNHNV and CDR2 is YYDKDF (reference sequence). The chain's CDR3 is CATSTGVSNSPLHF. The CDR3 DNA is TGTGCCACCAGCACAGGTGTCAGCAATTCACCCCTCCACTTT.

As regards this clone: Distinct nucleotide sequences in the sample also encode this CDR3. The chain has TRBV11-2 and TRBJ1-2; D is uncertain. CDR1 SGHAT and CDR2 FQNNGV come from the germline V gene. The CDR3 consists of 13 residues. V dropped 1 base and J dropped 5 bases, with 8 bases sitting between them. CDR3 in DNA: TGTGCCAGCAGCTTAGGAGCGCAGTATGGCTACACCTTC. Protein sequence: CASSLGAQYGYTF.

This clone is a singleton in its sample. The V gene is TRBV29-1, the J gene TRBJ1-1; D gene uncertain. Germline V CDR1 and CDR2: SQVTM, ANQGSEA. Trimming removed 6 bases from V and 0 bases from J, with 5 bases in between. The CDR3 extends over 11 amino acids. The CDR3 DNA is TGCAGCGTCGGGGTGAACACTGAAGCTTTCTTT. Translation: CSVGVNTEAFF.

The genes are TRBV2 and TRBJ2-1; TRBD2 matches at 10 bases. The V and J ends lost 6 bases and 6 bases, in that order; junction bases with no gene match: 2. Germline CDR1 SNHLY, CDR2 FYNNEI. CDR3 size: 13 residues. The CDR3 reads CASRTSGANEQFF. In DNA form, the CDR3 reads TGTGCCAGCAGAACTAGCGGGGCCAATGAGCAGTTCTTC.